Listed here are 28 T cell receptor beta chains from one sample, sequenced in a study of cytomegalovirus exposure and HLA in healthy donors. Clones were sequenced by immunoSEQ multiplex PCR, and TCRdb holds only the in-frame ones, with some missing. The sample has some 340,000 clones; roughly 87% are singletons. Input material: PBMCs. The receptors come from a woman aged 25 to 39 in good health and CMV-seropositive.

The V call is TRBV9, the J call TRBJ2-3, with 7 bases identical to TRBD2. Germline CDR1 and CDR2: SGDLS and YYNGEE. V shed 4 bases, J shed 5 bases, and the junction held 16 bases outside the gene matches. The CDR3 covers 17 residues. CDR3 DNA: TGTGCCAGCAGCCCATCCTGGGGGGAGGGATTATTAGATACGCAGTATTTT. Amino acid sequence: CASSPSWGEGLLDTQYF.

This chain joins TRBV19 and TRBJ2-7, with 12 positions matching TRBD2. The CDR3 runs to 14 residues. The J segment lost 6 bases and the V segment lost 7 bases, leaving 7 bases of the junction unmatched. Germline V CDR1 and CDR2: LNHDA, SQIVND (reference sequence). Here the CDR3 DNA reads TGTGCCAGTACCGGACTAGCGGGAAAAGGCGAGCAGTACTTC. It codes for CASTGLAGKGEQYF.

The chain combines TRBV6-6 with TRBJ1-6, with a possible D match to TRBD1 (5 bases). CDR1 is MNHNY, CDR2 SVGAGI, per germline (reference sequence). Trimming left V 2 bases short and J 10 bases short, with 12 bases between. The CDR3 runs 14 residues. The DNA for the CDR3 is TGTGCCAGCAGTTACGACCCGGACACGTCACCCCTCCACTTT. It translates to CASSYDPDTSPLHF.

The chain couples TRBV30 to TRBJ1-5, with D possibly matching TRBD1 (6 bases). The V gene lost 2 bases and the J gene lost 5 bases, with 16 bases spanning the gap. The CDR3 is made up of 15 amino acids. Germline V gene lookup returns CDR1 GTSNPN and CDR2 SVGIG (reference sequence). CDR3 nucleotides: TGTGCCTGGAGTCTTCAGGGGTTTGGGGATCAGCCCCAGCATTTT. Its translation: CAWSLQGFGDQPQHF.

This clone was observed a few times. The rearrangement links TRBV25-1 to TRBJ1-2; D remains unclear. Per germline, CDR1 MGHDK and CDR2 SYGVNS. V was trimmed by 1 base and J by 0 bases, leaving 9 bases between them. The CDR3 runs to 15 residues. DNA of the CDR3: TGTGCCAGCAGTGAATTGGGCGGGGCTAACTATGGCTACACCTTC. Amino acids: CASSELGGANYGYTF.

The V and J genes are TRBV30 and TRBJ2-1, with 12 bases identical to TRBD2. This CDR3 is built from 14 residues. Germline V gene data show CDR1 as GTSNPN and CDR2 as SVGIG (reference sequence). J lost 6 bases, V lost 2 bases, and 2 bases had no gene match. CDR3 residues: CAWSLAGGPNEQFF. The DNA for the CDR3 is TGTGCCTGGAGTCTAGCGGGGGGGCCCAATGAGCAGTTCTTC. The full variable domain, in which reference TRBV30 and TRBJ2-1 provide the parts outside the CDR3, is SQTIHQWPATLVQPVGSPLSLECTVEGTSNPNLYWYRQAAGRGLQLLFYSVGIGQISSEVPQNLSASRPQDRQFILSSKKLLLSDSGFYLCAWSLAGGPNEQFFGPGTRLTVL.

This rearrangement joins TRBV11-2 to TRBJ2-5, with D hard to call. Trimming took off 2 bases at V and 3 bases at J, with 7 bases between the two ends. The germline CDR1 and CDR2 sequences are SGHAT and FQNNGV. This CDR3 is built from 13 residues. This CDR3 is CASSLPPKETQYF. DNA of the CDR3: TGTGCCAGCAGCTTACCTCCCAAAGAGACCCAGTACTTC.

This clone has only one observation. This chain joins TRBV10-1 and TRBJ1-1; D remains unclear. V gave up 8 bases and J gave up 0 bases, with 16 bases separating them. The CDR3 contains 15 residues. Per germline, CDR1 WNHNN and CDR2 SYGVQD (reference sequence). The chain's CDR3 is CASCGCPVMNTEAFF. DNA for the CDR3: TGCGCCAGCTGCGGTTGTCCGGTTATGAACACTGAAGCTTTCTTT.

This sequence joins TRBV5-4 and TRBJ2-4; D is possibly TRBD1 (6 bases). Germline V CDR1 and CDR2: SGHNT, YYREEE (reference sequence). V lost 2 bases and J 8 bases, leaving 11 bases between the germline ends. The CDR3 contains 13 residues. CDR3 nucleotide sequence: TGTGCCAGCAGCTTAGGGGGAGTAGACATTCAGTACTTC. Its translation: CASSLGGVDIQYF.

The chain couples TRBV7-2 to TRBJ2-1; D gene ambiguous. CDR3 size: 13 residues. The germline CDR1 and CDR2 sequences are SGHTA and FQGNSA. V shed 5 bases and J shed 12 bases, with 17 bases lying between them. CDR3 nucleotides: TGTGCCAGCAGCCCAGACTCCATCGCAGGGCAGTTCTTC. Translated, it gives CASSPDSIAGQFF.

This clone has only one observation. This chain uses TRBV6-1 with TRBJ1-2; D uncertain. CDR3 size: 12 residues. V dropped 10 bases and J dropped 4 bases, with 13 bases sitting between them. Germline V lookup: CDR1 MNHNS, CDR2 SASEGT. The CDR3 DNA reads as TGTGCCACCAGGTCCGCACTCTATGGCTACACCTTC. Residues: CATRSALYGYTF.

The rearrangement links TRBV6-1 to TRBJ1-3, with no clear D. V lost 2 bases and J 5 bases, leaving 13 bases between the germline ends. Germline CDR1 reads MNHNS; CDR2 reads SASEGT. The CDR3 sequence is 15 residues long. The CDR3 DNA is TGTGCCAGCAGTGAAAGTTGGGCGTCTCGAAACACCATATATTTT. Its translation: CASSESWASRNTIYF.

The count of this clone is one. This chain links TRBV19 with TRBJ2-7; D is undetermined. CDR1 is LNHDA and CDR2 is SQIVND in the germline V gene (reference sequence). The CDR3 consists of 14 residues. The germline V and J ends were trimmed by 6 bases and 0 bases, with 12 bases remaining between them. CDR3 in amino acids: CASSGGGYSYEQYF. The DNA for the CDR3 is TGTGCCAGTAGCGGTGGCGGATACTCCTACGAGCAGTACTTC.

The chain links TRBV27 to TRBJ2-3, with 7 positions matching TRBD1. Germline V gives CDR1 MNHEY, CDR2 SMNVEV (reference sequence). V shed 5 bases, J shed 6 bases, and the junction held 8 bases outside the gene matches. The CDR3 loop spans 14 amino acids. The chain's CDR3 is CASSVRGRPDTQYF. The CDR3 DNA reads TGTGCCAGCAGTGTGAGGGGGCGGCCCGATACGCAGTATTTT.

The rearrangement joins TRBV27 to TRBJ2-6, with unresolved D. Trimming removed 3 bases at V and 2 bases at J, with 11 bases between. Germline V CDR1 and CDR2: MNHEY, SMNVEV (reference sequence). The CDR3 sequence is 16 residues long. The CDR3 is CASSFVASAGANVLTF. Here the CDR3 DNA reads TGTGCCAGCAGTTTCGTTGCGTCCGCTGGGGCCAACGTCCTGACTTTC.

This clone has a handful of counts. The chain couples TRBV28 to TRBJ1-1; D unclear. The V gene lost 6 bases and the J gene lost 2 bases, with 10 bases spanning the gap. Germline CDR1 is MDHEN and CDR2 is SYDVKM. This CDR3 spans 13 amino acids. The CDR3 here is CASREDINTEAFF. CDR3 DNA sequence: TGTGCCAGCAGAGAGGATATCAACACTGAAGCTTTCTTT.

The chain has TRBV5-1 and TRBJ2-1, with 15 positions matching TRBD2. The J segment lost 10 bases and the V segment lost 1 base, leaving 6 bases of the junction unmatched. Germline loops: CDR1 SGHRS, CDR2 YFSETQ. The CDR3 contains 16 residues. The CDR3 loop is CASSLRTSGGAWEQFF. The DNA of the CDR3 is TGCGCCAGCAGCTTGCGGACTAGCGGGGGGGCCTGGGAGCAGTTCTTC.

J is TRBJ2-1 and V is TRBV7-9, with 11 bases that match TRBD1. V was clipped by 7 bases and J by 3 bases; unmatched bases: 5. The V gene's germline CDR1 is SEHNR and CDR2 FQNEAQ (reference sequence). The CDR3 has 15 amino acids. CDR3 loop: CASTPGTGGYNEQFF. CDR3 DNA sequence: TGTGCCAGCACCCCGGGGACAGGGGGCTACAATGAGCAGTTCTTC.

The chain uses TRBV10-3 and TRBJ2-7; D is unresolved. The CDR3 contains 13 residues. CDR1 ENHRY and CDR2 SYGVKD come from the germline V gene. Trimming removed 4 bases from V and 0 bases from J, with 7 bases in between. CDR3 residues: CAISGRSSYEQYF. CDR3 nucleotides: TGTGCCATCAGTGGCAGGAGCTCCTACGAGCAGTACTTC.

The chain combines TRBV5-4 with TRBJ2-7; TRBD1 might be the D (7 bases). The CDR3 totals 14 residues. Germline CDR1 SGHNT, CDR2 YYREEE (reference sequence). Trimming took 4 bases from V and 0 from J, leaving 11 bases between them. CDR3 coding DNA: TGTGCCAGCAGCCCGGGGGACAGCTCCTACGAGCAGTACTTC. Translating it yields CASSPGDSSYEQYF.

V usage is TRBV30 and J usage is TRBJ2-7; D unclear. CDR3 length: 13 residues. Germline loops: CDR1 GTSNPN, CDR2 SVGIG (reference sequence). This chain's CDR3 is CARMGSGGLEQYF. In DNA form, the CDR3 reads TGTGCGAGGATGGGGTCAGGCGGCCTCGAGCAGTACTTC.

The chain carries TRBV7-2 and TRBJ2-5; TRBD2 matches 8 bases. Trimming at V came to 5 bases and at J to 1 base, leaving 3 bases not matched to a gene. The CDR3 has 14 amino acids. Germline CDR1 and CDR2: SGHTA and FQGNSA. Here the CDR3 reads CASSKGLAQETQYF. DNA for the CDR3: TGTGCCAGCAGCAAAGGACTAGCCCAAGAGACCCAGTACTTC.

The genes are TRBV29-1 and TRBJ2-5; tentatively, D is TRBD1 (6 bases). This CDR3 is 13 amino acids long. Per germline, CDR1 SQVTM and CDR2 ANQGSEA. V was cut by 3 bases and J by 1 base, with 9 bases left in between. The CDR3, as DNA: TGCAGCGTTGATCGACAGGCCCAAGAGACCCAGTACTTC. It specifies CSVDRQAQETQYF.

The chain has TRBV6-6 and TRBJ1-1; D possibly corresponds to TRBD1 (5 bases). The CDR3 spans 12 residues. Trimming removed 5 bases from V and 7 bases from J, with 11 bases in between. Germline CDR1 MNHNY, CDR2 SVGAGI (reference sequence). The DNA for the CDR3 is TGTGCCAGCAGTGGGAGGGACGATGAAGCTTTCTTT. This sequence encodes CASSGRDDEAFF.

The DNA of the CDR3 is TGTGCCAGCCTTCAAAGGACTGGAGTCACTGAAGCTTTCTTT. It specifies CASLQRTGVTEAFF. The chain has TRBV2 and TRBJ1-1; D not certain. Germline V gene data show CDR1 as SNHLY and CDR2 as FYNNEI. This CDR3 spans 14 amino acids. Between the trimmed V and J ends, which lost 8 bases and 4 bases, there was a span of 17 bases.

This chain uses TRBV5-1 with TRBJ1-1; maybe TRBD1 (6 bases). V lost 0 bases and J 4 bases, leaving 10 bases between the germline ends. Germline values: CDR1 SGHRS, CDR2 YFSETQ. CDR3 length: 14 amino acids. The DNA of the CDR3 is TGCGCCAGCAGCTTGGATAACAGGGTCACTGAAGCTTTCTTT. It codes for CASSLDNRVTEAFF. Full variable domain (remainder filled in from reference TRBV5-1 and TRBJ1-1): KAGVTQTPRYLIKTRGQQVTLSCSPISGHRSVSWYQQTPGQGLQFLFEYFSETQRNKGNFPGRFSGRQFSNSRSEMNVSTLELGDSALYLCASSLDNRVTEAFFGQGTRLTVV.

The table lists this clone with a few counts. The gene calls are TRBV5-1 and TRBJ2-2; 7 bases match TRBD2. This CDR3 has 15 residues. V was pared by 2 bases and J by 0 bases, with 1 base of the junction left unmatched. The germline gives CDR1 SGHRS, CDR2 YFSETQ. CDR3 in DNA: TGCGCCAGCAGCTTTAGCGGGCCGAACACCGGGGAGCTGTTTTTT. It is translated as CASSFSGPNTGELFF.

This clone was detected only a few times. This chain joins TRBV20-1 and TRBJ1-2; the D is unclear. Germline assignment: CDR1 DFQATT and CDR2 SNEGSKA (reference sequence). CDR3 length: 10 residues. Trimming took off 3 bases at V and 7 bases at J, with 6 bases between the two ends. The CDR3 region is CSASSVGYTF. The CDR3 region has the DNA TGCAGTGCTAGTAGTGTTGGCTACACCTTC.